The sequence of this TCR beta chain was determined in a study of blood T cells in healthy people across ages. About the research overall: Template switching recovered approximately one barcoded beta molecule for every two T cells.

J was trimmed by 10 bases and V by 0 bases; bases with no gene match: 13. The CDR3 consists of 16 residues. The germline V gene encodes CDR1 SGHRS and CDR2 YFSETQ. The study recruited healthy Caucasian donors from Russia who were aged roughly 6 to 95. A second 7 to 11 cycle PCR used barcoded and J-beta primers. All samples gave at least 2.5 million CDR3-containing paired-end reads. TCRdb reprocessed the 5' RACE reads with MiXCR, giving one entry per CDR3 protein. This sample has roughly 1,700,000 distinct CDR3 sequences, with about 28% found just once. This clonotype was counted only a few times. This TCR was sampled from a woman in her 30s in good health. Sequenced sample: blood. The chain joins TRBV5-1 to TRBJ2-1; 7 bases agree with TRBD2. CDR3 coding DNA: TGCGCCAGCAGCTTGGCCCCCGACCTGGGGGGAGGGGAGCAGTTCTTC. Translating gives CASSLAPDLGGGEQFF.